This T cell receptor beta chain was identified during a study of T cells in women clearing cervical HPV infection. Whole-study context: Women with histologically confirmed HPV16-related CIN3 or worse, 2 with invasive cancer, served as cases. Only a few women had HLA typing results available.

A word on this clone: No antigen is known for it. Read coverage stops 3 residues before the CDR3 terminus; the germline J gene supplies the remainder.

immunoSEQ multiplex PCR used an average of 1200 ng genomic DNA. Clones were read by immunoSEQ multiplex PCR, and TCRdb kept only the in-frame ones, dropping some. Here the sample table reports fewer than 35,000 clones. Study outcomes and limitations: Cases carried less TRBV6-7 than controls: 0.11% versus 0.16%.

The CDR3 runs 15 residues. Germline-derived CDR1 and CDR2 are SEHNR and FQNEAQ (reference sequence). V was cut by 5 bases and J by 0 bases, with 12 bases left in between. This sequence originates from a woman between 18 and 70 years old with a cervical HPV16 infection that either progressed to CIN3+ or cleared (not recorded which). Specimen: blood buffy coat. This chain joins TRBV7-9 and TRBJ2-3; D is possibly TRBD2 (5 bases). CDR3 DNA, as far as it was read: TGTGCCAGCAGCCGTAGCGAGACTAGCACAGATACG. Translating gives CASSRSETSTDT. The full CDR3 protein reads CASSRSETSTDTQYF.